The source of this T cell receptor beta chain is a study of a mutant IDH1 vaccine in newly diagnosed glioma. Study information: Weeks 1, 3, 5, 7, 11, 15, 19 and 23 were when patients received their eight vaccinations. Vaccination started 4-6 weeks after radiotherapy alone, or with temozolomide cycles.

Time point specified: week 11, during vaccination. Vaccination used 300 ug of mutant IDH1 20-mer peptide per dose, with topical imiquimod. Concerning this clone itself: Its specificity is unknown.

Sequencing was performed with immunoSEQ multiplex PCR; in TCRdb, only in-frame clones are kept and a portion is missing. Here the sample spans around 26,000 clones, 60% to 75% being singletons. This CDR3 contains 16 residues. V was pared by 0 bases and J by 5 bases, with 16 bases between. The V gene's germline CDR1 is SGHAT and CDR2 FQNNGV. The chain recombines TRBV11-2 with TRBJ1-1; perhaps TRBD1 as D (6 bases). The source of this sequence is a man aged 18 to 35 with glioma. Some clones in this sample may be carry-over from other donors' samples. This specimen was peripheral blood mononuclear cells (PBMCs), taken from a glioma patient whose treatment included an IDH1 peptide vaccine. The CDR3 sequence: CASSLEVGGGRTEAFF. The CDR3 DNA reads as TGTGCCAGCAGCTTAGAGGTAGGGGGTGGGAGGACTGAAGCTTTCTTT.